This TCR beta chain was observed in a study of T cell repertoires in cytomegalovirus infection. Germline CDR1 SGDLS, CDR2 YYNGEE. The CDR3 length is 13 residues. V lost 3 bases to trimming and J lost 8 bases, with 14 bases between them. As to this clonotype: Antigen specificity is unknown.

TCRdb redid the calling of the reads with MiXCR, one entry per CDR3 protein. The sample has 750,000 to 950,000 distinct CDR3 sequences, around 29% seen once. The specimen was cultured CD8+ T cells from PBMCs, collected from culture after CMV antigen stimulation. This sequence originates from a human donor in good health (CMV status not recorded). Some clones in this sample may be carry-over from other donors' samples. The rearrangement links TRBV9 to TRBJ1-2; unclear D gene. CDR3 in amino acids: CASSEREYGGYTF. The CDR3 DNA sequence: TGTGCCAGCAGCGAGAGGGAGTACGGCGGCTACACCTTC.